One and the same sample provided the 18 T cell receptor beta chains below, sequenced in a study of T cell responses to AZD1222 COVID-19 vaccine. Data came from immunoSEQ multiplex PCR; TCRdb stores just in-frame clones and leaves some out. Among 90,000 to 120,000 clones listed, 91% were seen once. This material consisted of peripheral blood, taken on day 0 of AZD1222 vaccination. All receptors come from an adult in good health.

CDR3 sequence: CASSQELGNQPQHF. CDR3 coding DNA: TGCGCCAGCAGCCAAGAGTTGGGGAATCAGCCCCAGCATTTT. The chain links TRBV4-3 to TRBJ1-5; no firm D call. Trimming stripped 0 bases from V and 4 bases from J, with 7 bases between. Germline CDR1 and CDR2: LGHNA and YSLEER. This CDR3 comprises 14 residues.

The chain links TRBV4-1 to TRBJ1-2; 7 bases match TRBD1. Germline V gives CDR1 MGHRA, CDR2 YSYEKL. The CDR3 contains 18 residues. Losses at the gene ends were 2 bases for V and 8 bases for J; bases not matched to a gene: 20. The CDR3: CASSQMTGGGGIKRGYTF. In DNA form, the CDR3 reads TGCGCCAGCAGCCAAATGACGGGAGGAGGGGGCATAAAGAGAGGCTACACCTTC.

Only one count was recorded for this clone. The chain combines TRBV5-1 with TRBJ2-7; D not resolved. Germline CDR1 is SGHRS and CDR2 is YFSETQ. Deletions cut 2 bases from V and 3 bases from J, with 12 bases between. The CDR3 covers 14 residues. The CDR3 DNA sequence: TGCGCCAGCAGCTTCCGAGTGGGCGGCTACGAGCAGTACTTC. It translates to CASSFRVGGYEQYF.

This sequence joins TRBV9 and TRBJ1-2; TRBD1 matches at 8 bases. The trim removed 2 bases at V and 4 bases at J, leaving 10 bases unmatched. The length of the CDR3 is 16 residues. Germline values: CDR1 SGDLS, CDR2 YYNGEE. This CDR3 reads CASSVGDRGRLYGYTF. In DNA form, the CDR3 reads TGTGCCAGCAGCGTGGGAGACAGGGGTCGACTCTATGGCTACACCTTC.

The V and J genes are TRBV5-1 and TRBJ1-4, with TRBD1 as a possible D gene (6 bases). In germline, CDR1 is SGHRS, CDR2 YFSETQ. V dropped 0 bases and J dropped 11 bases, with 14 bases sitting between them. CDR3 length equals 14 residues. CDR3 sequence reads: CASSLERGVAKLFF. The CDR3 nucleotides are TGCGCCAGCAGCTTGGAGAGGGGGGTTGCGAAACTGTTTTTT. Drawing the rest from reference TRBV5-1 and TRBJ1-4, the complete variable domain is KAGVTQTPRYLIKTRGQQVTLSCSPISGHRSVSWYQQTPGQGLQFLFEYFSETQRNKGNFPGRFSGRQFSNSRSEMNVSTLELGDSALYLCASSLERGVAKLFFGSGTQLSVL.

Notes on this clone: The CDR3 does not close with the conserved phenylalanine or tryptophan, likely indicating a read error. CDR3 coding DNA: TGTGCCAGCAGCCCCGCACCGGGACAGGGGATTTCACCCCTCCACCTT. As protein: CASSPAPGQGISPLHL. The genes are TRBV5-6 and TRBJ1-6, with 10 positions matching TRBD1. Trimming at V came to 4 bases and at J to 9 bases, leaving 10 bases not matched to a gene. From germline, CDR1 is SGHDT and CDR2 YYEEEE. The CDR3 sequence is 16 residues long.

V and J are TRBV18 and TRBJ2-7; D is unresolved. This CDR3 has 13 amino acids. V was trimmed by 3 bases and J by 4 bases, leaving 10 bases between them. Germline loops: CDR1 KGHSH, CDR2 LQKENI. The CDR3 reads CASSPGRVYEQYF. The CDR3 DNA is TGTGCCAGCTCACCTGGTCGGGTTTACGAGCAGTACTTC.

The chain is built from TRBV7-2 and TRBJ2-7; TRBD2 is a possible D gene (5 bases). The V and J ends lost 1 base and 5 bases respectively, with 12 bases between them. In germline, CDR1 is SGHTA, CDR2 FQGNSA. The CDR3 consists of 14 residues. CDR3 residues: CASSLVASPNEQYF. The CDR3 coding sequence is TGTGCCAGCAGCTTAGTCGCTAGCCCCAACGAGCAGTACTTC.

The chain couples TRBV12-3 or TRBV12-4 to TRBJ1-5; 7 bases line up with TRBD1. This CDR3 is built from 13 residues. After removal of 6 bases from V and 4 bases from J, the junction contained 3 bases not matched to a gene. The CDR3 spells CASSVRGNQPQHF. DNA of the CDR3: TGTGCCAGCAGCGTCAGGGGGAATCAGCCCCAGCATTTT.

The chain uses TRBV19 and TRBJ1-2, with 7 bases that match TRBD1. Looked up from germline, CDR1 is LNHDA and CDR2 is SQIVND (reference sequence). The junction had 5 bases not matched to a gene; V was cut back by 2 bases and J by 8 bases. The CDR3 covers 13 residues. The CDR3 nucleotides are TGTGCCAGTAGTATAAAGGGGGCGACGGGCTACACCTTC. Amino acid sequence: CASSIKGATGYTF. Full variable domain (rest looked up from reference TRBV19 and TRBJ1-2): DGGITQSPKYLFRKEGQNVTLSCEQNLNHDAMYWYRQDPGQGLRLIYYSQIVNDFQKGDIAEGYSVSREKKESFPLTVTSAQKNPTAFYLCASSIKGATGYTFGSGTRLTVV.

This clone was seen a handful of times. V gene TRBV4-1 combines with J gene TRBJ2-7, with D possibly being TRBD2 (5 bases). The germline CDR1 and CDR2 sequences are MGHRA and YSYEKL. This CDR3 is built from 14 residues. The germline V and J ends were trimmed by 4 bases and 3 bases, with 13 bases remaining between them. The CDR3 coding sequence is TGCGCCAGCAGCCCAAGCGGCCTCTACTACGAGCAGTACTTC. It translates to CASSPSGLYYEQYF.

The V and J genes are TRBV7-9 and TRBJ2-7; perhaps TRBD1 as D (6 bases). V was trimmed by 5 bases and J by 7 bases, leaving 12 bases between them. Per germline, CDR1 SEHNR and CDR2 FQNEAQ (reference sequence). This CDR3 is 12 amino acids long. CDR3 in amino acids: CASSPQGGEQYF. In DNA, the CDR3 is TGTGCCAGCAGCCCCCAAGGGGGAGAGCAGTACTTC.

The chain employs TRBV12-3 or TRBV12-4 and TRBJ1-1; D not certain. Between the trimmed V and J ends, which lost 0 bases and 7 bases, there was a span of 9 bases. The CDR3 is 13 residues long. This CDR3 is CASSLALLFEAFF. The CDR3 DNA is TGTGCCAGCAGTTTAGCCCTACTGTTTGAAGCTTTCTTT.

This clone was seen only once. The J gene is TRBJ1-4, the V gene TRBV4-3; 9 bases line up with TRBD1. Unmatched junction bases numbered 11, after V lost 4 bases and J lost 2 bases. Germline-derived CDR1 and CDR2 are LGHNA and YSLEER. The length of the CDR3 is 18 residues. The CDR3 bases are TGCGCCAGCAGCCCCACGGACAGGGGTTTTGCGACTAATGAAAAACTGTTTTTT. Translating gives CASSPTDRGFATNEKLFF.

The V and J genes are TRBV3-1 (or the pseudogene TRBV3-2) and TRBJ1-6; D unresolved. Trimming took off 2 bases at V and 5 bases at J, with 10 bases between the two ends. This CDR3 comprises 15 residues. Germline V gene sequence: CDR1 LGHDT, CDR2 YNNKEL (reference sequence). The CDR3, as DNA: TGTGCCAGCAGCCAAAGGCAGGCCGATAATTCACCCCTCCACTTT. Its translation: CASSQRQADNSPLHF.

This chain uses TRBV3-1 (or the pseudogene TRBV3-2) with TRBJ1-2; unclear D gene. Germline V gene lookup returns CDR1 LGHDT and CDR2 YNNKEL (reference sequence). CDR3 length: 13 residues. The V end lost 2 bases, the J end lost 8 bases, and 12 bases lay between the germline ends. The CDR3 loop is CASSQLGVQGYTF. In DNA, the CDR3 is TGTGCCAGCAGCCAACTCGGGGTACAAGGCTACACCTTC.

The J gene is TRBJ1-1, the V gene TRBV7-9, with D hard to call. Looked up from germline, CDR1 is SEHNR and CDR2 is FQNEAQ (reference sequence). The V end lost 2 bases, the J end lost 0 bases, and 13 bases lay between the germline ends. This CDR3 is 16 amino acids long. The CDR3 loop reads CASSLYGRNMNTEAFF. Here the CDR3 DNA reads TGTGCCAGCAGCTTATATGGCAGGAACATGAACACTGAAGCTTTCTTT.

CDR3 region: CASSLAGGFTEAFF. The CDR3 coding sequence is TGTGCCAGCAGTTTAGCAGGGGGGTTCACTGAAGCTTTCTTT. The chain combines TRBV28 with TRBJ1-1; 7 bases agree with TRBD1. This CDR3 is 14 amino acids long. Trimming at V came to 2 bases and at J to 4 bases, leaving 4 bases not matched to a gene. CDR1 MDHEN and CDR2 SYDVKM come from the germline V gene.